This is a list of T cell receptor beta chains from one sample in a study of shared clonotypes between healthy human individuals. The data were produced by immunoSEQ multiplex PCR, yet TCRdb's version contains in-frame clones alone and is incomplete. The data show about 470,000 clones, with about 76% seen just once and roughly 13% held by the top ten. The material sequenced was PBMCs. The receptors shown here come from a woman in her forties in good health. Some clones in this sample may be carry-over from other donors' samples. Each CDR3 is given without its conserved first and last residue. The order of the fields is V gene, J gene, D gene, CDR3 length, CDR3 protein. D genes are given only for firm matches.

v_gene: TRBV5-1
j_gene: TRBJ2-1
d_gene: TRBD1
len: 14
CDR3aa: ASSLNLRDRNNEQF

v_gene: TRBV6-5
j_gene: TRBJ2-1
d_gene: TRBD2
len: 13
CDR3aa: ASSYSKRGGNEQF

v_gene: TRBV18
j_gene: TRBJ2-7
d_gene: TRBD1
len: 12
CDR3aa: ASSPRDRSYEQY

v_gene: TRBV7-9
j_gene: TRBJ1-1
d_gene: NA
len: 14
CDR3aa: ASSYAPDIWNTEAF

v_gene: TRBV7-9
j_gene: TRBJ1-2
d_gene: TRBD1
len: 13
CDR3aa: ASSLVGTGVYGYT

v_gene: TRBV27
j_gene: TRBJ2-1
d_gene: TRBD1
len: 14
CDR3aa: ASTTTGTGGINEQF

v_gene: TRBV6-1
j_gene: TRBJ2-2
d_gene: NA
len: 11
CDR3aa: ASGGRNTGELF

v_gene: TRBV19
j_gene: TRBJ2-7
d_gene: NA
len: 13
CDR3aa: ASSIEASDSYEQY

v_gene: TRBV7-6
j_gene: TRBJ2-6
d_gene: NA
len: 14
CDR3aa: AGAESPGASTNVLT

v_gene: TRBV27
j_gene: TRBJ1-2
d_gene: NA
len: 14
CDR3aa: ASSLGSGGTNYGYT

v_gene: TRBV28
j_gene: TRBJ2-1
d_gene: TRBD2
len: 13
CDR3aa: ASSPRTSGGNEQF

v_gene: TRBV7-2
j_gene: TRBJ2-7
d_gene: TRBD2
len: 13
CDR3aa: ASSPGLAGVGEQY

v_gene: TRBV5-1
j_gene: TRBJ2-2
d_gene: TRBD2
len: 16
CDR3aa: ASSYWLAGGRNTGELF

v_gene: TRBV6-1
j_gene: TRBJ1-5
d_gene: NA
len: 11
CDR3aa: ASRSNSNQPQH

v_gene: TRBV11-2
j_gene: TRBJ2-5
d_gene: NA
len: 11
CDR3aa: ASSRERIETQY

v_gene: TRBV5-6
j_gene: TRBJ2-4
d_gene: TRBD1
len: 16
CDR3aa: ASSLYGQGAVAKNIQY

v_gene: TRBV19
j_gene: TRBJ2-1
d_gene: TRBD2
len: 14
CDR3aa: ASSKRGRGSYNEQF

v_gene: TRBV7-9
j_gene: TRBJ2-7
d_gene: NA
len: 14
CDR3aa: ASSLGAGFGSYEQY

v_gene: TRBV5-4
j_gene: TRBJ2-6
d_gene: NA
len: 14
CDR3aa: ASSVQRGSGANVLT

v_gene: TRBV9
j_gene: TRBJ2-1
d_gene: TRBD2
len: 16
CDR3aa: ASSVVGSGGSSYNEQF

v_gene: TRBV7-9
j_gene: TRBJ2-3
d_gene: TRBD1
len: 17
CDR3aa: ASSFFTGGVKVRSDTQY

v_gene: TRBV11-2
j_gene: TRBJ1-1
d_gene: NA
len: 11
CDR3aa: ASSLDLSPEAF

v_gene: TRBV7-9
j_gene: TRBJ2-3
d_gene: NA
len: 12
CDR3aa: ASSLASGTDTQY

v_gene: TRBV7-9
j_gene: TRBJ2-1
d_gene: TRBD2
len: 15
CDR3aa: ASSLGAAGGGMDEQF

v_gene: TRBV7-2
j_gene: TRBJ2-5
d_gene: NA
len: 9
CDR3aa: ASSEQETQY

v_gene: TRBV28
j_gene: TRBJ1-4
d_gene: NA
len: 15
CDR3aa: ASSFNPGFDPNEKLF

v_gene: TRBV5-4
j_gene: TRBJ2-3
d_gene: TRBD2
len: 13
CDR3aa: ASSLGLAGGDTQY

v_gene: TRBV12-5
j_gene: TRBJ2-3
d_gene: TRBD1
len: 14
CDR3aa: ASGHGTGVPTDTQY